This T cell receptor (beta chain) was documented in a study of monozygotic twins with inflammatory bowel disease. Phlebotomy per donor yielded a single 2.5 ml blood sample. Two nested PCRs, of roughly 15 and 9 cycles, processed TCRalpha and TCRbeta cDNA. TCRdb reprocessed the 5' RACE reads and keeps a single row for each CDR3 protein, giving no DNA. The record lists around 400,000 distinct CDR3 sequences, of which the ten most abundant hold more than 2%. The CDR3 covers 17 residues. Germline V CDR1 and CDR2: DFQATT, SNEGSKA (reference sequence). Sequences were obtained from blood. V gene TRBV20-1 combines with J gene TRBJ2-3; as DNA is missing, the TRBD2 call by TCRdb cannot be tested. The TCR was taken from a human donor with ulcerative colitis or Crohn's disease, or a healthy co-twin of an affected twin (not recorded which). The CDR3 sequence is CSARDPSSGRHADTQYF.